These T cell receptor beta chains were read from a single sample in a study of cytomegalovirus exposure and HLA in healthy donors. Only in-frame clones appear in the TCRdb table, and some are missing; sequencing was by immunoSEQ multiplex PCR. The repertoire includes 130,000 or so clones, over 60% of them detected once, and roughly 4.2% sits in the top ten. The sample consisted of PBMCs. The receptors come from a male donor in good health and CMV-seropositive. Each CDR3 is given with its conserved first and last residue. D genes are given only for firm matches. Expanded clones are given a class, and other clones once, few, many or no size at all.

CDR3 DNA	CDR3 protein	D gene	clone size	V gene	J gene
TGTGCCAGCAGTGAAACAGGGGAAAAACTGTTTTTT	CASSETGEKLFF	NA	NA	TRBV6-1	TRBJ1-4
TGTGCCATCAGCCGACGAGCAGGACAGGGAGCCCCTAGCGAGCAGTACTTC	CAISRRAGQGAPSEQYF	TRBD1	NA	TRBV10-3	TRBJ2-7
TGCGCCAGCAGCTCGGCGCCTCCGGGACAGTACTCCTACGAGCAGTACTTC	CASSSAPPGQYSYEQYF	TRBD1	few	TRBV5-1	TRBJ2-7
TGTGCCAGCGTTGGGACAGCGAACACTGAAGCTTTCTTT	CASVGTANTEAFF	TRBD1	NA	TRBV2	TRBJ1-1
TGTGCCGGCTCTCCGGGGACAGGGATCTCACCCCTCCACTTT	CAGSPGTGISPLHF	TRBD1	NA	TRBV2	TRBJ1-6
TGTGCCAGTAGTGTTAGCTCTGGAAACACCATATATTTT	CASSVSSGNTIYF	NA	NA	TRBV19	TRBJ1-3
TGTGCCAGCAGCCCCTTGTCGGGGGGTGCAGATACGCAGTATTTT	CASSPLSGGADTQYF	TRBD2	NA	TRBV7-6	TRBJ2-3
TGTGCCAGCAGCCCGACGACAGGGCGAGCCGCTGAAGCTTTCTTT	CASSPTTGRAAEAFF	TRBD1	NA	TRBV5-4	TRBJ1-1
TGTGCCAGCAGTGACAACGGGGGTCTAAGCAATCAGCCCCAGCATTTT	CASSDNGGLSNQPQHF	NA	once	TRBV2	TRBJ1-5
TGTGCCAGCAGCCTGACAGGGGTCAATCAGCCCCAGCATTTT	CASSLTGVNQPQHF	TRBD1	NA	TRBV28	TRBJ1-5
TGTGCCAGCAGTTTAGGGGCCGGGCTCGACTATGGCTACACCTTC	CASSLGAGLDYGYTF	NA	NA	TRBV28	TRBJ1-2
TGCGCCAGCAGCCCGGGACTAGCGGGGGGGGCCTATGAGCAGTTCTTC	CASSPGLAGGAYEQFF	TRBD2	few	TRBV5-1	TRBJ2-1
TGTGCCAGCAGCTTGAAGACTAGCGGGAGTTACGAGCAGTACTTC	CASSLKTSGSYEQYF	TRBD2	NA	TRBV5-4	TRBJ2-7
TGTTCCAGCAGCCCGACAGCGGGACCCCCCTTTGAAGCTTTCTTT	CSSSPTAGPPFEAFF	NA	NA	TRBV7-9	TRBJ1-1
TGTGCCAGCACGTCTAGCGGGACCCCCTACAATGAGCAGTTCTTC	CASTSSGTPYNEQFF	TRBD2	NA	TRBV14	TRBJ2-1
TGTGCCAGCAGCCCTCCTAGTAGCGGGGCCCAAGAGGCCCAGTACTTC	CASSPPSSGAQEAQYF	TRBD2	NA	TRBV7-6	TRBJ2-5
TGCGCCAGCAGAGAACAGGATTCCACCACACCCCTCCACTTT	CASREQDSTTPLHF	NA	once	TRBV5-1	TRBJ1-6
TGTACCAGCAGTCAGGGGTTTTACGAGCAGTACTTC	CTSSQGFYEQYF	NA	NA	TRBV11-2	TRBJ2-7
TGTGCCAGCAGTTACGGGGGGGCGTCTTCCCAAGAGACCCAGTACTTC	CASSYGGASSQETQYF	NA	NA	TRBV6-5	TRBJ2-5
TGTGCCACCAGCAGAGGGACTAGCGGCATGGATGAGCAGTTCTTC	CATSRGTSGMDEQFF	TRBD2	NA	TRBV15	TRBJ2-1
TGTGCCAGCACCCCTAGGCTAGAGACCCAGTACTTC	CASTPRLETQYF	NA	NA	TRBV6-1	TRBJ2-5
TGTGCCAGTAGCCCCGCAGGGGAAAAAATCACAGATACGCAGTATTTT	CASSPAGEKITDTQYF	NA	NA	TRBV19	TRBJ2-3
TGTGCCATCAGTGAGTCAGGGGGAGATCAGCCCCAGCATTTT	CAISESGGDQPQHF	NA	NA	TRBV10-3	TRBJ1-5
TGTGCCAGCAGCTTGGACAGCATGAACACTGAAGCTTTCTTT	CASSLDSMNTEAFF	NA	few	TRBV7-9	TRBJ1-1
TGTGCCAGCAGCAATGGGTTAGGGGGCACTGAAGCTTTCTTT	CASSNGLGGTEAFF	NA	once	TRBV5-6	TRBJ1-1
TGTGCCAGCAGGGGGAGGGGAGGAGATACGCAGTATTTT	CASRGRGGDTQYF	TRBD2	once	TRBV2	TRBJ2-3
TGCAGCGTGGAGGGGTGGACTAGCGGGAGAAGAAGCTCCTACAATGAGCAGTTCTTC	CSVEGWTSGRRSSYNEQFF	TRBD2	NA	TRBV29-1	TRBJ2-1
TGCGCCAGCAGTCAATCCGAGAGGGAAGAGGGCACAGATACGCAGTATTTT	CASSQSEREEGTDTQYF	NA	NA	TRBV23-1	TRBJ2-3
TGTGCCAGCAGCCTAAGCCCAGGGCTGGGGTATGGCTACACCTTC	CASSLSPGLGYGYTF	NA	NA	TRBV7-3	TRBJ1-2
TGCGCCAGCGGGGACTTATTGAACACTGAAGCTTTCTTT	CASGDLLNTEAFF	NA	NA	TRBV5-1	TRBJ1-1
TGTGCCTGGAGTGTACCCCTCCTGGGACAGGCCACAGATACGCAGTATTTT	CAWSVPLLGQATDTQYF	TRBD1	NA	TRBV30	TRBJ2-3
TGTGCCAGCAGCGTAGTTTGGGGGGCCGGGGAGCTGTTTTTT	CASSVVWGAGELFF	NA	once	TRBV9	TRBJ2-2
TGTGCCAGCAGCGTAGATCGGGGTGAAGCTTTCTTT	CASSVDRGEAFF	NA	NA	TRBV9	TRBJ1-1
TGTGCCAGTAGTGTGGCGGGGGGGAGGGCTTTCTTT	CASSVAGGRAFF	NA	NA	TRBV19	TRBJ1-1
TGTGCCAGCTCACCACCTTACGATGATCGAGCGGGAGGAGACACCGGGGAGCTGTTTTTT	CASSPPYDDRAGGDTGELFF	TRBD2	NA	TRBV18	TRBJ2-2
TGTGCCAGCAGTCCAATGGGACAGGGTCGGTATGGCTACACCTTC	CASSPMGQGRYGYTF	TRBD1	NA	TRBV6-5	TRBJ1-2
TGTGCCAGCAGCTTAAGGGACCCAGGGGACATTCAGTACTTC	CASSLRDPGDIQYF	NA	NA	TRBV7-3	TRBJ2-4
TGTGCCAGCAGCTTAGGACAGCGTTACGAGCAGTACTTC	CASSLGQRYEQYF	NA	NA	TRBV7-2	TRBJ2-7
TGTGCCAGCATCCCCCGGGGCACTGAAGCTTTCTTT	CASIPRGTEAFF	NA	NA	TRBV28	TRBJ1-1
TGCAGCGTTGAACCCGGGACAGTCCCTATGAACACTGGAGCTTTCTTT	CSVEPGTVPMNTGAFF	TRBD1	NA	TRBV29-1	TRBJ1-1
TGTGCCAGACAGGGTTTGGAGGGTGGCTACACCTTC	CARQGLEGGYTF	TRBD1	NA	TRBV10-3	TRBJ1-2
TGTGCCAGCTGGCGGACAGGGCGGCGGGGCACTGAAGCTTTCTTT	CASWRTGRRGTEAFF	TRBD1	NA	TRBV6-5	TRBJ1-1
TGTGCCAGCAGCTTAGTGAGCACAGGTGTCAAGGGTGAGCAGTTCTTC	CASSLVSTGVKGEQFF	NA	NA	TRBV11-3	TRBJ2-1
TGTGCCAGTAGTATCACAGGCGGTGGAAACACCATATATTTT	CASSITGGGNTIYF	NA	NA	TRBV19	TRBJ1-3
TGTGCCAGCAGCTTAACAGGGGGCGCTGGGGCCAACGTCCTGACTTTC	CASSLTGGAGANVLTF	TRBD1	NA	TRBV7-9	TRBJ2-6
TGTGCCAGCTCACCACGAAGTCAGGGGGACGCCACTAATGGCTACACCTTC	CASSPRSQGDATNGYTF	TRBD1	NA	TRBV18	TRBJ1-2
TGTTCCAGCAGCATGGGAGCCCCGGGCTACACCTTC	CSSSMGAPGYTF	NA	NA	TRBV7-9	TRBJ1-2
TGTGCCAGCAGCACCAGCCAGGGCGCTCAGCCCCAGCATTTT	CASSTSQGAQPQHF	NA	NA	TRBV7-8	TRBJ1-5
TGCGCCAGCAGCCGGGACAGAATGACATATGAGCAGTTCTTC	CASSRDRMTYEQFF	TRBD1	NA	TRBV5-1	TRBJ2-1
TGTGCCAGCAGCTTGGTGTCTAGCGGGAGCTCCTACAATGAGCAGTTCTTC	CASSLVSSGSSYNEQFF	TRBD2	NA	TRBV5-6	TRBJ2-1
TGTGCCAGCAGGGAACAGGGGAATCAGCCCCAGCATTTT	CASREQGNQPQHF	TRBD1	NA	TRBV6-1	TRBJ1-5
TGCGCCAGCAGAAATGGACCGCGGGGGGACACTGAAGCTTTCTTT	CASRNGPRGDTEAFF	NA	NA	TRBV10-2	TRBJ1-1
TGTGCCAGTAAACTGGGACAGACTACAACTAATGAAAAACTGTTTTTT	CASKLGQTTTNEKLFF	TRBD1	NA	TRBV19	TRBJ1-4
TGCGCCAGCAGCCCGAGGGATCCCTCCTACGAGCAGTACTTC	CASSPRDPSYEQYF	NA	NA	TRBV5-1	TRBJ2-7
TGCAGCGGACTAGCGTTGGGGGGCGAGCAGTACTTC	CSGLALGGEQYF	TRBD2	NA	TRBV29-1	TRBJ2-7
TGTGCCAGCAGTTTATTGGGGCAAGAAGCTTTCTTT	CASSLLGQEAFF	NA	NA	TRBV27	TRBJ1-1
TGTGCCAGCAGCTTAGCGGGGCACAATCAGCCCCAGCATTTT	CASSLAGHNQPQHF	NA	NA	TRBV7-9	TRBJ1-5